This TCR beta chain emerged from a study of shared clonotypes between healthy human individuals. Study-wide context: The plates for each donor numbered three CD4 naive, three CD4 memory, two CD8 naive and one CD8 memory.

Genomic DNA of each subset was evenly split across several immunoSEQ plates. The data were produced by immunoSEQ multiplex PCR, yet TCRdb's version contains in-frame clones alone and is incomplete. Of roughly 2.4 million clones listed, more than 90% were seen once; the top ten hold roughly 0.13%. Germline trimming cut 4 bases from V and 6 bases from J; bases unmatched to any gene: 6. Germline V lookup: CDR1 LNHDA, CDR2 SQIVND (reference sequence). This CDR3 is 14 amino acids long. The gene calls are TRBV19 and TRBJ2-7; TRBD1 agrees at 10 bases. The sequenced sample was naive CD4+ T cells sorted from blood. Subset in this sample: CD45RA+ positively selected. This clonotype was sampled from a man aged 18 to 29 in good health. The CDR3 spells CASSTWTGGPEQYF. The CDR3 coding sequence is TGTGCCAGTAGTACTTGGACAGGGGGACCCGAGCAGTACTTC.